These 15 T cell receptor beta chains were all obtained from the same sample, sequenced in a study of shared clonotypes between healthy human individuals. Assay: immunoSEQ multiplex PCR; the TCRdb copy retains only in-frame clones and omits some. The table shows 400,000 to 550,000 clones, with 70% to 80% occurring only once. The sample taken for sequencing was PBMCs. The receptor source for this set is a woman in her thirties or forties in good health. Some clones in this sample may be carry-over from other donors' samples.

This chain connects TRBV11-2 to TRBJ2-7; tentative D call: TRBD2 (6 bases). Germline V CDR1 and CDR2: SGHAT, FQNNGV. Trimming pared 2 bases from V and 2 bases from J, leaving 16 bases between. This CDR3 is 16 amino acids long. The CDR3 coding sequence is TGTGCCAGCAGCTTAATGGAGGGCGGGACGACCTACGAGCAGTACTTC. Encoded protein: CASSLMEGGTTYEQYF.

CDR3 residues: CASSLERGIDTQYF. Here the CDR3 DNA reads TGTGCCAGCAGCTTAGAACGGGGTATTGATACGCAGTATTTT. The rearrangement uses TRBV11-2 and TRBJ2-3; D perhaps matches TRBD2 (5 bases). The CDR3 runs to 14 residues. Trimming shortened V by 0 bases and J by 6 bases, and 10 bases separated the two germline ends. CDR1 is SGHAT, CDR2 FQNNGV, per germline.

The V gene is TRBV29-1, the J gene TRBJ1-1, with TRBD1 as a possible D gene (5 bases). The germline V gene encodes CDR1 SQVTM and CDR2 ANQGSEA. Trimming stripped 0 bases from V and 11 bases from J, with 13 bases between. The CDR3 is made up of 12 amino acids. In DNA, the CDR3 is TGCAGCGTTGAAGATTGGCGACAGATCGCTTTCTTT. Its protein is CSVEDWRQIAFF.

CDR3 in amino acids: CASSYGQGRISYEQYF. Here the CDR3 DNA reads TGTGCCAGCAGCTACGGACAGGGCAGGATCTCCTACGAGCAGTACTTC. The chain combines TRBV5-8 with TRBJ2-7; the match to TRBD1 covers 8 bases. Germline V gene lookup returns CDR1 SGHTS and CDR2 YDEGEE. CDR3 length: 16 amino acids. With V trimmed by 3 bases and J by 0 bases, 8 bases remained unmatched.

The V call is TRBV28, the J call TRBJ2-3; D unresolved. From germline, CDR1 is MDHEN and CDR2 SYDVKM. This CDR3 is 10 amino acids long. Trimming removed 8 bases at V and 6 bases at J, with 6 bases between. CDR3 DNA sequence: TGTGCCAGCGGCGAGGATACGCAGTATTTT. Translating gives CASGEDTQYF.

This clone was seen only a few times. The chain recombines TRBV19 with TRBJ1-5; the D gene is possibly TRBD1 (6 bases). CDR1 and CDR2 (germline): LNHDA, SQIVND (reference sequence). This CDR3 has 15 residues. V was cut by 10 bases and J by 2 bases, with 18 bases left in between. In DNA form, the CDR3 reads TGTGCCACCACTCTTGGGGCAGGGGGCAATCAGCCCCAGCATTTT. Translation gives CATTLGAGGNQPQHF. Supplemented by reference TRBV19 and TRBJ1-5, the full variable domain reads DGGITQSPKYLFRKEGQNVTLSCEQNLNHDAMYWYRQDPGQGLRLIYYSQIVNDFQKGDIAEGYSVSREKKESFPLTVTSAQKNPTAFYLCATTLGAGGNQPQHFGDGTRLSIL.

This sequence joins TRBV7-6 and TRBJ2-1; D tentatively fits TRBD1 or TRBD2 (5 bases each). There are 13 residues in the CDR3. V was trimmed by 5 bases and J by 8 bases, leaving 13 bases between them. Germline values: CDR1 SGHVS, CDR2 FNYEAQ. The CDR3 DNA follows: TGTGCCAGCAGCCGAAGCCAGGGAGATGAGCAGTTCTTC. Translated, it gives CASSRSQGDEQFF.

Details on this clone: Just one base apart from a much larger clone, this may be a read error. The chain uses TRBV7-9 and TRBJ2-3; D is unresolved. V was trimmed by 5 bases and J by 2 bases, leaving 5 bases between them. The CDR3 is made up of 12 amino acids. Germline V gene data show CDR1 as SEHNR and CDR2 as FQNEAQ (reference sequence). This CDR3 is CASSQNTDTQYF. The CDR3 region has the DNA TGTGCCAGCAGCCAAAACACAGATACGCAGTATTTT.

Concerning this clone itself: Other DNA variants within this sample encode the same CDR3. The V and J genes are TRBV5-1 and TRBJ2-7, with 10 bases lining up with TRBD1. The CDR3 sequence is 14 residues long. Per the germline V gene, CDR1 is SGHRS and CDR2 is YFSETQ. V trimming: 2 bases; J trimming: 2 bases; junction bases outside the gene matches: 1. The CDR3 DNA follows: TGCGCCAGCAGCTTCGGGACAGGGGCCTACGAGCAGTACTTC. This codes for CASSFGTGAYEQYF.

The CDR3 loop reads CASSPTAMGRGPYEQYF. CDR3 sequence (DNA): TGCGCCAGCAGCCCCACGGCTATGGGACGGGGGCCCTACGAGCAGTACTTC. This chain links TRBV5-1 with TRBJ2-7; perhaps D is TRBD1 or TRBD2 (6 bases each). The CDR3 runs 17 residues. Germline V gene sequence: CDR1 SGHRS, CDR2 YFSETQ. V dropped 4 bases and J dropped 2 bases, with 22 bases sitting between them.

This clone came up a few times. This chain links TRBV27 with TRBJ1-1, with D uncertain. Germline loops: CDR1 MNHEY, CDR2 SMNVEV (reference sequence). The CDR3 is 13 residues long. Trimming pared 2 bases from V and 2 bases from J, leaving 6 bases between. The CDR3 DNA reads TGTGCCAGCAGTTTAATGAGAAACACTGAAGCTTTCTTT. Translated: CASSLMRNTEAFF.

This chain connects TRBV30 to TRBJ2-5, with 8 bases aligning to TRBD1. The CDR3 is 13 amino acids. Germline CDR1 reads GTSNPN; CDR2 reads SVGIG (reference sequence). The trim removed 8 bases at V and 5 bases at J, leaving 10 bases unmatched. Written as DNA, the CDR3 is TGTGCCGGCAGGGGGCTCCCAGGGGAGACCCAGTACTTC. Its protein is CAGRGLPGETQYF.

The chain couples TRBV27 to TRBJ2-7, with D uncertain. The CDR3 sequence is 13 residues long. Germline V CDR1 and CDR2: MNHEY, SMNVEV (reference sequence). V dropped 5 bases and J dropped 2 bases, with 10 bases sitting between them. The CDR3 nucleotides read TGTGCCAGCAGTCCAAGATCCCCCTACGAGCAGTACTTC. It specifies CASSPRSPYEQYF.

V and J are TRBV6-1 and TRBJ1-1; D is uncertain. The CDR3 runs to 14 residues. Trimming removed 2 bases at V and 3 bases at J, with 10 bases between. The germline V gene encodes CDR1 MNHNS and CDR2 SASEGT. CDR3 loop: CASSEFKGYTEAFF. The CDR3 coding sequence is TGTGCCAGCAGTGAATTTAAGGGTTACACTGAAGCTTTCTTT.

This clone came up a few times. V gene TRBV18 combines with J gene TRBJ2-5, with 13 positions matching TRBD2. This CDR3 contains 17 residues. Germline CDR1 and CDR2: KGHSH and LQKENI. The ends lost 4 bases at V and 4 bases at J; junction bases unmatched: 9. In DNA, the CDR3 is TGTGCCAGCTCACTGCAACCGGGACTAGCGGGGTCAGAGACCCAGTACTTC. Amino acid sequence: CASSLQPGLAGSETQYF.